The clone carrying this TCR beta chain was counted only a few times. Its matching antigen is unknown. Time point specified: blood at routine non-recurrence follow-up after resection. Frozen PBMC, nontumor lung or tumor provided whole RNA, which was sequenced unsorted. This sample is part of a study of spatial heterogeneity in lung cancer. The overall study: Samples were donated by 72 untreated early-stage non-small cell lung cancer patients. Where available, sequencing covered follow-up PBMC samples, taken at a median of roughly two years after resection.

Each CDR3 protein gets one entry after TCRdb re-called the 5' RACE reads with MiXCR. The repertoire holds some 120,000 distinct CDR3 sequences, more than 10% seen once, with around 17% in the top ten. General study results and limits: Resection blood, more than follow-up blood, showed ubiquitous expanded tumor TCRs.

Trimming at V came to 4 bases and at J to 8 bases, leaving 6 bases not matched to a gene. The CDR3 extends over 14 amino acids. The germline V gene encodes CDR1 SEHNR and CDR2 FQNEAQ (reference sequence). Sequences were derived from PBMCs, sampled at follow-up. The rearrangement joins TRBV7-9 to TRBJ1-4; 8 bases align to TRBD1. The clonotype comes from a male donor with early-stage non-small cell lung cancer. The CDR3 is CASSSGQGGEKLFF. As DNA, the CDR3 is TGTGCCAGCAGCTCTGGACAGGGCGGGGAAAAACTGTTTTTT.